One sample yielded the 9 T cell receptor beta chains listed below, sequenced in a study of T cell responses to AZD1222 COVID-19 vaccine. This table comes from immunoSEQ multiplex PCR, and its TCRdb copy is limited to in-frame clones, with some not included. Found here are about 120,000 clones, about 92% of them singletons; the top ten hold 2.5% to 3%. The sample in question was peripheral blood, obtained on day 0 of AZD1222 vaccination. Receptor source: an adult in good health.

CDR3 coding DNA: TGTGCCAGCAAGACCAGGACAGGGGGCTCCCCTTATAATTCACCCCTCCACTTT. Translation: CASKTRTGGSPYNSPLHF. This chain uses TRBV2 with TRBJ1-6; 11 bases agree with TRBD1. This CDR3 is 18 amino acids long. The germline V gene has CDR1 SNHLY and CDR2 FYNNEI. V lost 7 bases and J lost 4; bases outside the gene matches: 12.

The chain carries TRBV4-1 and TRBJ1-2; D gene unclear. Looked up from germline, CDR1 is MGHRA and CDR2 is YSYEKL. Trimming took off 3 bases at V and 3 bases at J, with 14 bases between the two ends. There are 15 residues in the CDR3. The CDR3 region is CASSHLVAGDYGYTF. In nucleotides, the CDR3 is TGCGCCAGCAGCCACCTTGTAGCCGGGGACTATGGCTACACCTTC.

The J gene is TRBJ2-7, the V gene TRBV18; 9 bases match TRBD1. CDR1 and CDR2 from the germline V gene are KGHSH and LQKENI. The trim removed 6 bases at V and 8 bases at J, leaving 23 bases unmatched. The CDR3 sequence is 18 residues long. CDR3 in amino acids: CASSSMTGGGLSMGKQYF. Written as DNA, the CDR3 is TGTGCCAGCTCCAGTATGACAGGGGGTGGACTTTCGATGGGTAAGCAGTACTTC.

V usage is TRBV12-5 and J usage is TRBJ1-3; D gene uncertain. The ends were cut back, 2 bases at V and 0 bases at J, with 8 bases in the middle. The length of the CDR3 is 15 residues. Per the germline V gene, CDR1 is LGHNT and CDR2 is FRNRAP. The CDR3 loop reads CASGLTDISGNTIYF. CDR3 sequence (DNA): TGTGCTAGTGGTTTGACAGACATCTCTGGAAACACCATATATTTT.

This rearrangement joins TRBV5-1 to TRBJ2-3; TRBD1 aligns across 9 bases. V dropped 2 bases and J dropped 4; count of bases not matched to a gene: 11. The CDR3 length is 17 residues. Germline CDR1 reads SGHRS; CDR2 reads YFSETQ. CDR3: CASSLARTGDGADTQYF. As DNA, the CDR3 is TGCGCCAGCAGCTTAGCACGGACAGGGGACGGGGCAGATACGCAGTATTTT.

The chain joins TRBV10-3 to TRBJ2-2, with a possible D match to TRBD2 (5 bases). Germline CDR1 ENHRY, CDR2 SYGVKD. V was trimmed by 9 bases and J by 5 bases, leaving 7 bases between them. The CDR3 extends over 11 amino acids. CDR3 in amino acids: CAITGTGELFF. The DNA for the CDR3 is TGTGCCATTACGGGAACCGGGGAGCTGTTTTTT.

Comments on this clone: Sequence at one end of the junction differs from germline and may be a read error. In nucleotides, the CDR3 is TGTGCCAGCAGCTTAATCCGGGACTTCCACTTC. Protein sequence: CASSLIRDFHF. V gene TRBV7-9 combines with J gene TRBJ2-7, with D tentatively TRBD2 (6 bases). This CDR3 comprises 11 residues. Germline V lookup: CDR1 SEHNR, CDR2 FQNEAQ (reference sequence).

The count of this clone is one. V gene TRBV7-9 combines with J gene TRBJ1-4, with no clear D. Looked up from germline, CDR1 is SEHNR and CDR2 is FQNEAQ (reference sequence). This CDR3 comprises 11 residues. CDR3 nucleotides: TGTGCATCCGAACTGAGCGAAAAACTGTTTTTT. Translation gives CASELSEKLFF.

The chain carries TRBV20-1 and TRBJ2-1; D remains ambiguous. With 3 bases removed from V and 7 bases from J, the gap between germline ends came to 10 bases. This CDR3 comprises 12 residues. Germline CDR1 reads DFQATT; CDR2 reads SNEGSKA (reference sequence). CDR3 residues: CSASKGPNEQFF. The CDR3 coding sequence is TGCAGTGCTAGTAAGGGTCCTAATGAGCAGTTCTTC.